A selection of T cell receptor beta chains follows, all from one sample in a study of Ad26.COV2.S vaccination and SARS-CoV-2 variants. The assay was immunoSEQ multiplex PCR, and TCRdb's table has in-frame clones only and misses some. The sample holds a few hundred thousand clones, 89% seen once. The material was peripheral blood, obtained in a trial of Ad26.COV2.S vaccine versus placebo. The receptors shown here come from a person aged 18-65 years who received the Ad26.COV2.S COVID-19 vaccine or a placebo. The CDR3 runs from the conserved cysteine through the conserved F or W. A D gene is named only where the DNA matches it firmly. Some rows have no size entry. The others give once, few or many, or a class for an expanded clone.

cdr3_nt | cdr3_aa | v_call | d_call | j_call | clone_size
TGTGCCAGCAGCTTAGGGCAGTCCTCCTATAATTCACCCCTCCACTTT | CASSLGQSSYNSPLHF | TRBV7-9 | NA | TRBJ1-6 | few
TGTGCCAGCAGCTGGACTAGCGGGACTTCCTACAATGAGCAGTTCTTC | CASSWTSGTSYNEQFF | TRBV11-2 | TRBD2 | TRBJ2-1 | NA
TGTGCCACCAGCAGGGAACCTAGCGGGAGCTACAATGAGCAGTTCTTC | CATSREPSGSYNEQFF | TRBV15 | TRBD2 | TRBJ2-1 | once
TGTGCCAGCAGCGTAGGAAGAAGAGGGGCGTTGGGGGAGCTGTTTTTT | CASSVGRRGALGELFF | TRBV9 | NA | TRBJ2-2 | NA
TGTGCCAGCAGCCTTACAGGGCGTATGAACACTGAAGCTTTCTTT | CASSLTGRMNTEAFF | TRBV6-5 | NA | TRBJ1-1 | NA
TGTGCCAGCAGCCAAGTCCGACTAGCGGGAGCTAATGAGCAGTTCTTC | CASSQVRLAGANEQFF | TRBV14 | TRBD2 | TRBJ2-1 | NA
TGTGCCAGCAGACACTTTACTTCCCCATCCGAGCAGTACTTC | CASRHFTSPSEQYF | TRBV6-5 | NA | TRBJ2-7 | NA
TGCGCCAGCAGGCCCGACACGCACGAGAATTCACCCCTCCACTTT | CASRPDTHENSPLHF | TRBV5-1 | NA | TRBJ1-6 | NA
TGCGCCAGCAGCCAAGAGGGTGGCTACACCTTC | CASSQEGGYTF | TRBV4-3 | NA | TRBJ1-2 | NA
TGCGCCAGCAGCCGAGGACAGGGGGTTGTGTATGGCTACACCTTC | CASSRGQGVVYGYTF | TRBV4-1 | TRBD1 | TRBJ1-2 | NA
TGTGCCAGCAGTTACAAGGGGTTAGGAGAAGACTACACCTTC | CASSYKGLGEDYTF | TRBV6-2/TRBV6-3 | NA | TRBJ1-2 | NA
TGTGCCAGCAGTGCTACTAGCGGGAGCGTCTACGAGCAGTACTTC | CASSATSGSVYEQYF | TRBV2 | TRBD2 | TRBJ2-7 | NA
TGTGCCAGCAGTGCCCTCGGGACTACCGAGCAGTTCTTC | CASSALGTTEQFF | TRBV6-4 | TRBD2 | TRBJ2-1 | NA
TGTGCCAGTAGTATAGAGGGCTGGCAGGGTAATTCACCCCTCCACTTT | CASSIEGWQGNSPLHF | TRBV19 | NA | TRBJ1-6 | NA
TGTGCCAGCAGTCCCCAGGGCGAAGAGACCCAGTACTTC | CASSPQGEETQYF | TRBV6-6 | NA | TRBJ2-5 | once
TGTGCCTGGAGAGGGTGGAGTGGGGAAAAACTGTTTTTT | CAWRGWSGEKLFF | TRBV30 | NA | TRBJ1-4 | NA
TGCGCCAGCAGCCAAGCGACAGGGGGCGGGTATGGCTACACCTTC | CASSQATGGGYGYTF | TRBV4-1 | TRBD1 | TRBJ1-2 | NA